Listed here are 25 T cell receptor beta chains from one sample, sequenced in a study of T-cell memory formation after mild COVID-19. TCRdb re-derived calls from the 5' RACE reads in MiXCR, one entry per CDR3 protein. The sample contains a few hundred thousand distinct CDR3 sequences, around 8% of which appear only once. The sample was PBMCs or a T cell subset sorted from them (not recorded which). Every receptor here comes from a man in his late teens or twenties who had mild COVID-19 (a few samples of this study predate the infection). Cell type and time point are not known.

This clonotype was counted only a few times. V is TRBV10-2 and J is TRBJ2-3; 9 bases align to TRBD1. V lost 7 bases, J lost 2 bases, and 7 bases stayed unmatched. This CDR3 is 15 amino acids long. Germline V gene sequence: CDR1 WSHSY, CDR2 SAAADI. CDR3 region: CASTIGQGYTDTQYF. In DNA, the CDR3 is TGCGCCAGCACCATAGGACAGGGGTACACAGATACGCAGTATTTT.

The sample holds a few counts of this clonotype. The chain has TRBV12-3 or TRBV12-4 and TRBJ2-3; D assignment may be TRBD1 or TRBD2 (5 bases each). The CDR3 is 14 residues long. V gave up 6 bases and J gave up 8 bases, with 18 bases separating them. CDR3 in DNA: TGTGCCAGCAGCGTTGACAGCCCAAGCGGTACGCAGTATTTT. Its translation: CASSVDSPSGTQYF.

In its sample, this clonotype was seen many times. The J gene is TRBJ2-5, the V gene TRBV7-7, with D possibly being TRBD1 (6 bases). V lost 5 bases, J lost 4 bases, and 20 bases lay in between. CDR1 is SSHAT and CDR2 is FNYEAQ in the germline V gene (reference sequence). The CDR3 covers 16 residues. In DNA, the CDR3 is TGTGCCAGCAGCCGCCTTCTGGGGGCCCTATCAGAGACCCAGTACTTC. This gives the protein CASSRLLGALSETQYF.

The chain is built from TRBV28 and TRBJ2-3, with unresolved D. The germline gives CDR1 MDHEN, CDR2 SYDVKM. The CDR3 extends over 14 amino acids. V was clipped by 7 bases and J by 2 bases, with 13 bases between them. The CDR3 region is CASNTPPATDTQYF. In DNA, the CDR3 is TGTGCCAGCAATACCCCTCCCGCCACAGATACGCAGTATTTT.

The V and J genes are TRBV7-6 and TRBJ1-1, with D perhaps matching TRBD1 (5 bases). CDR3 length: 15 residues. The V gene's germline CDR1 is SGHVS and CDR2 FNYEAQ. Trimming took off 3 bases at V and 2 bases at J, with 13 bases between the two ends. This chain's CDR3 is CASSFGALGNTEAFF. The DNA for the CDR3 is TGTGCCAGCAGCTTTGGGGCCCTGGGCAACACTGAAGCTTTCTTT. Full variable domain (remainder filled in from reference TRBV7-6 and TRBJ1-1): GAGVSQSPRYKVTKRGQDVALRCDPISGHVSLYWYRQALGQGPEFLTYFNYEAQQDKSGLPNDRFSAERPEGSISTLTIQRTEQRDSAMYRCASSFGALGNTEAFFGQGTRLTVV.

The chain is built from TRBV5-1 and TRBJ1-2; no reliable D call. The CDR3 has 14 residues. The germline CDR1 and CDR2 sequences are SGHRS and YFSETQ. V was pared by 2 bases and J by 4 bases, with 12 bases between. The DNA of the CDR3 is TGCGCCAGCAGCTTCGGACCCCCAACCTATGGCTACACCTTC. It specifies CASSFGPPTYGYTF.

The gene calls are TRBV5-4 and TRBJ2-5, with D perhaps being TRBD1 or TRBD2 (5 bases each). The CDR3 is made up of 14 amino acids. Between the trimmed V and J ends, which lost 3 bases and 5 bases, there was a span of 14 bases. Germline assignment: CDR1 SGHNT and CDR2 YYREEE (reference sequence). Written as DNA, the CDR3 is TGTGCCAGCAGCTCCGGGACGGATAAGGAGACCCAGTACTTC. It is translated as CASSSGTDKETQYF.

This clonotype was detected a few times. The gene calls are TRBV5-1 and TRBJ2-3; either TRBD1 or TRBD2 may supply D (6 bases each). The germline V and J ends were trimmed by 4 bases and 1 base, with 13 bases remaining between them. Germline CDR1 SGHRS, CDR2 YFSETQ. The CDR3 is 15 amino acids. The DNA for the CDR3 is TGCGCCAGCAGCCTCCGGGGGCTACGCACAGATACGCAGTATTTT. Translation: CASSLRGLRTDTQYF.

This clonotype was found many times. The J gene is TRBJ1-1, the V gene TRBV7-2; 8 bases map to TRBD1. Germline CDR1 is SGHTA and CDR2 is FQGNSA. The CDR3 is 14 amino acids. V was clipped by 5 bases and J by 5 bases; unmatched bases: 7. The CDR3 here is CASSETGGGTEAFF. The CDR3 region has the DNA TGTGCCAGCAGCGAAACAGGGGGAGGAACTGAAGCTTTCTTT. Together with reference TRBV7-2 and TRBJ1-1, the CDR3 gives the full variable domain: GAGVSQSPSNKVTEKGKDVELRCDPISGHTALYWYRQSLGQGLEFLIYFQGNSAPDKSGLPSDRFSAERTGGSVSTLTIQRTQQEDSAVYLCASSETGGGTEAFFGQGTRLTVV.

This clonotype came up many times. The chain combines TRBV6-5 with TRBJ2-7, with a tentative D call TRBD2 (6 bases). The germline gives CDR1 MNHEY, CDR2 SVGAGI. The CDR3 length is 15 residues. V lost 2 bases, J lost 2 bases, and 13 bases lay in between. The CDR3 protein is CASSYEGTLPYEQYF. The DNA of the CDR3 is TGTGCCAGCAGTTACGAGGGGACTTTGCCCTACGAGCAGTACTTC.

The chain links TRBV5-1 to TRBJ2-5; no firm D call. The germline V gene has CDR1 SGHRS and CDR2 YFSETQ. The CDR3 is 14 amino acids. V was trimmed by 0 bases and J by 0 bases, leaving 6 bases between them. The CDR3 reads CASSLVANQETQYF. As DNA, the CDR3 is TGCGCCAGCAGCTTGGTTGCCAACCAAGAGACCCAGTACTTC.

This clonotype has ten or more counts. The CDR3 DNA reads as TGCAGTGCTAGAACCCGGACTGGAGAGGGCTACACCTTC. This codes for CSARTRTGEGYTF. The genes are TRBV20-1 and TRBJ1-2; D is unclear. Trimming removed 2 bases from V and 8 bases from J, with 15 bases in between. CDR1 is DFQATT, CDR2 SNEGSKA, per germline (reference sequence). The CDR3 is made up of 13 amino acids.

This clonotype was seen repeatedly, ten times or more. The genes are TRBV5-1 and TRBJ2-2, with TRBD2 identical over 11 bases. The length of the CDR3 is 16 residues. CDR1 SGHRS and CDR2 YFSETQ come from the germline V gene. With 6 bases clipped from V and 0 bases from J, the junction kept 4 bases outside the gene matches. The CDR3 DNA is TGCGCCAGCAAATCTAGCGGGGGGACGAACACCGGGGAGCTGTTTTTT. This translates into CASKSSGGTNTGELFF.

This clonotype was recorded a few times. One junction end does not reproduce the germline sequence, and a read error may be involved. J is TRBJ2-1 and V is TRBV7-7; 7 nucleotides match TRBD2. The CDR3 is made up of 13 amino acids. Germline assignment: CDR1 SSHAT and CDR2 FNYEAQ (reference sequence). The CDR3, as DNA: TGTGCTAGCAGCTTACGGGGGGACAATGAGCAGTTCTTC. This translates into CASSLRGDNEQFF. The full variable domain, completed using reference TRBV7-7 and TRBJ2-1, is GAGVSQSPRYKVTKRGQDVTLRCDPISSHATLYWYQQALGQGPEFLTYFNYEAQPDKSGLPSDRFSAERPEGSISTLTIQRTEQRDSAMYRCASSLRGDNEQFFGPGTRLTVL.

This clonotype was picked up a small number of times. V and J are TRBV4-2 and TRBJ2-7; TRBD2 matches 10 bases. The CDR3 consists of 17 residues. Germline trimming cut 0 bases from V and 1 base from J; bases unmatched to any gene: 6. Germline CDR1 reads LGHNA; CDR2 reads YNFKEQ. CDR3 nucleotide sequence: TGTGCCAGCAGCCAAGAGTTTTGGACTAGCGGTTCCTACGAGCAGTACTTC. It translates to CASSQEFWTSGSYEQYF.

This clonotype came up many times. Sequence at one end of the junction differs from germline and may be a read error. The chain is built from TRBV5-1 and TRBJ2-5; D might be TRBD1 (6 bases). The CDR3 has 13 amino acids. Germline V lookup: CDR1 SGHRS, CDR2 YFSETQ. The chain's CDR3 is CASSSGQQETQYF. The CDR3 DNA sequence: TGTGCCAGCAGCTCAGGACAGCAAGAGACCCAGTACTTC. Full variable domain (remainder filled in from reference TRBV5-1 and TRBJ2-5): KAGVTQTPRYLIKTRGQQVTLSCSPISGHRSVSWYQQTPGQGLQFLFEYFSETQRNKGNFPGRFSGRQFSNSRSEMNVSTLELGDSALYLCASSSGQQETQYFGPGTRLLVL.

The sample holds a few counts of this clonotype. The chain employs TRBV7-2 and TRBJ2-7; unclear D gene. The V gene's germline CDR1 is SGHTA and CDR2 FQGNSA. Trimming took 0 bases from V and 2 from J, leaving 5 bases between them. The CDR3 length is 13 residues. The CDR3 here is CASSLASAYEQYV. CDR3 nucleotides: TGTGCCAGCAGCTTAGCATCTGCCTACGAGCAGTACGTC.

This clonotype was detected a few times. The chain employs TRBV7-8 and TRBJ2-2; D perhaps matches TRBD1 (5 bases). Germline CDR1 SGHVS, CDR2 FQNEAQ. Trimming pared 3 bases from V and 1 base from J, leaving 15 bases between. The CDR3 sequence is 17 residues long. The CDR3 sequence: CASSFPARVGNTGELFF. The CDR3, as DNA: TGTGCCAGCAGCTTTCCGGCCAGGGTCGGGAACACCGGGGAGCTGTTTTTT.

This clonotype occurred many times. This chain connects TRBV11-2 to TRBJ1-2; no clear D gene. Looked up from germline, CDR1 is SGHAT and CDR2 is FQNNGV. V dropped 0 bases and J dropped 8 bases, with 13 bases sitting between them. This CDR3 contains 14 residues. This CDR3 is CASSLDLGGTGYTF. CDR3 in DNA: TGTGCCAGCAGCTTAGATTTGGGAGGCACGGGCTACACCTTC.

This clonotype was seen at least ten times. The chain links TRBV12-3 or TRBV12-4 to TRBJ2-2, with D unresolved. Trimming pared 8 bases from V and 0 bases from J, leaving 4 bases between. The CDR3 runs to 12 residues. The CDR3 region has the DNA TGTGCCAGCGCGGCGAACACCGGGGAGCTGTTTTTT. As protein: CASAANTGELFF.

This clonotype was observed a handful of times. V usage is TRBV20-1 and J usage is TRBJ1-4; D not resolved. The CDR3 is 14 amino acids. Germline CDR1 is DFQATT and CDR2 is SNEGSKA (reference sequence). Trimming stripped 5 bases from V and 7 bases from J, with 17 bases between. Here the CDR3 DNA reads TGCAGTGCTGGGCACGGGCGCCGAGGTGAAAAACTGTTTTTT. Translating gives CSAGHGRRGEKLFF.

The table lists this clonotype with a few counts. The chain has TRBV28 and TRBJ1-2, with a weak D call TRBD1 (5 bases). The germline V and J ends were trimmed by 8 bases and 3 bases, with 16 bases remaining between them. CDR3 length: 14 residues. Germline CDR1 is MDHEN and CDR2 is SYDVKM. CDR3 sequence (DNA): TGTGCCAGCCGATACAGGCGGTTAGACTATGGCTACACCTTC. Protein sequence: CASRYRRLDYGYTF.

This clonotype was detected only a few times. The J gene is TRBJ2-1, the V gene TRBV29-1; possible D gene TRBD1, 6 bases. V lost 6 bases and J lost 9, with 24 bases in between. The CDR3 runs to 15 residues. CDR1 is SQVTM, CDR2 ANQGSEA, per germline. CDR3 in DNA: TGCAGCGTCCTAAATACACACAGGGAAGGCGGTGAGCAGTTCTTC. Amino acids: CSVLNTHREGGEQFF.

This chain uses TRBV20-1 with TRBJ2-1, with 9 nucleotides matching TRBD2. Per germline, CDR1 DFQATT and CDR2 SNEGSKA (reference sequence). The trim removed 3 bases at V and 7 bases at J, leaving 7 bases unmatched. This CDR3 contains 14 residues. CDR3 DNA sequence: TGCAGTGCTAGGGGGACTAGCCGGGTTAATGAGCAGTTCTTC. Its translation is CSARGTSRVNEQFF.

This chain connects TRBV24-1 to TRBJ2-3; no reliable D call. Germline assignment: CDR1 KGHDR and CDR2 SFDVKD. Trimming took off 10 bases at V and 4 bases at J, with 17 bases between the two ends. This CDR3 has 14 residues. As DNA, the CDR3 is TGTGCCACAAGTACGGCAGCCAAGGCAGATACGCAGTATTTT. Protein sequence: CATSTAAKADTQYF.